The TCR beta chain under discussion was sequenced for a study of blood T cell repertoires in COVID-19. Deletions cut 8 bases from V and 5 bases from J, with 16 bases between. CDR1 and CDR2 (germline): SGHNT, YENEEA. This CDR3 has 15 amino acids. In the source study's methods: Reference gene primer amplification gave nucleated cell count estimates. TCRdb's copy holds only in-frame clones and misses some; the assay was immunoSEQ multiplex PCR. The V and J calls and clone size are taken from that table; D and trimming were inferred from the DNA. The data show 45,000 to 55,000 clones, 75% to 90% seen once. This clone was seen only a few times.

The sample consisted of peripheral blood. The rearrangement links TRBV11-3 to TRBJ1-6, with a possible D match to TRBD1 (6 bases). This receptor was identified in a human donor in a cohort sampled during active COVID-19. The CDR3 region has the DNA TGTGCCAGCCTAGGGGGGGTCGGGGATAATTCACCCCTCCACTTT. The encoded protein is CASLGGVGDNSPLHF.